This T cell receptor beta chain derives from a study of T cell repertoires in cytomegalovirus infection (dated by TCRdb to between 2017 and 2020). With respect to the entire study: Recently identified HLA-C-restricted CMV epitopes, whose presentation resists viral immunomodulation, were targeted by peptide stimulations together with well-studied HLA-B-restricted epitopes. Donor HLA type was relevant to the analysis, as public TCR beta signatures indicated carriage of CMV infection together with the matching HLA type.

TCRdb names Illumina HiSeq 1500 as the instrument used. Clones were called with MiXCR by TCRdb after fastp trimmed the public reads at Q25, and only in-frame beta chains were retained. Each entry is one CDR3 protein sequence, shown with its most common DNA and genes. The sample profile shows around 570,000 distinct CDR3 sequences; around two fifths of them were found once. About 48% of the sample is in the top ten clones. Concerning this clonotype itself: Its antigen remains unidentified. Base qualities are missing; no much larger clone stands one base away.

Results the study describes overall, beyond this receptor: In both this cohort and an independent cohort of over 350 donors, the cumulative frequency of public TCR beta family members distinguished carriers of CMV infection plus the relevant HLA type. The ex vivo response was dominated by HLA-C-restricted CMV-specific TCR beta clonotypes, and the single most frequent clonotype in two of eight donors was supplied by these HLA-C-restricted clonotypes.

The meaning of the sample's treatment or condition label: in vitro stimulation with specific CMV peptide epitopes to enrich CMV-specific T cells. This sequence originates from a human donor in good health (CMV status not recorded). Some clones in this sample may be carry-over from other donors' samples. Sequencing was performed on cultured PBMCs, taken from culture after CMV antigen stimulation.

The nucleotides read TGTGCCAGCAAACGCCAAAGGGATAATGAAAAACTGTTTTTT. Its coded protein is CASKRQRDNEKLFF. The chain employs TRBV6-5 and TRBJ1-4, with no confidently assigned D gene. Cut back by 7 bases and 4 bases, the V and J ends lie 13 bases apart. The CDR3 contains 14 residues, cysteine and phenylalanine counted. CDR3 DNA only is kept here, 42 bases in frame from base 1. CDR1 and CDR2 are read off the germline V gene as MNHEY and SVGAGI.